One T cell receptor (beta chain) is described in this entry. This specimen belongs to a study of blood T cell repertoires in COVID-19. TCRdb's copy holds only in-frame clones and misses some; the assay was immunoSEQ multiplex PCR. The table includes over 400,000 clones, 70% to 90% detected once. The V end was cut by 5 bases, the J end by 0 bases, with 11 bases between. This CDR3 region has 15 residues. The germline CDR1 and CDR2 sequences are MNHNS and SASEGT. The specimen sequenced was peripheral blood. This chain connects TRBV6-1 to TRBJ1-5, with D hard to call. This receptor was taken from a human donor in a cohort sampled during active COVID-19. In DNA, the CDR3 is TGTGCCAGCAGTTCCCACCTATATAGCAATCAGCCCCAGCATTTT. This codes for CASSSHLYSNQPQHF.